This T cell receptor beta chain is from a study of blood T cell repertoires in COVID-19. Study as a whole: The origin of the acute and convalescent COVID-19 samples was the United States, Italy and Spain. T cells, B-cell-depleted T cells, or PBMCs supplied cDNA or gDNA.

Clones were sequenced by immunoSEQ multiplex PCR, and TCRdb holds only the in-frame ones, with some missing. Altogether roughly 60,000 clones are present, over 70% being singletons, with the ten largest covering 32%. This CDR3 has 14 amino acids. V was clipped by 8 bases and J by 5 bases; unmatched bases: 8. CDR1 is LNHNV and CDR2 is YYDKDF in the germline V gene (reference sequence). This chain links TRBV15 with TRBJ2-5, with 10 bases aligning to TRBD1. Sample: peripheral blood. The sequence was collected from a human donor in a cohort sampled during active COVID-19. The CDR3 DNA sequence: TGTGCCACCGCCGCGGACAGGGGGTTTGAGACCCAGTACTTC. This sequence encodes CATAADRGFETQYF. Complete variable domain (other parts from reference TRBV15 and TRBJ2-5): DAMVIQNPRYQVTQFGKPVTLSCSQTLNHNVMYWYQQKSSQAPKLLFHYYDKDFNNEADTPDNFQSRRPNTSFCFLDIRSPGLGDTAMYLCATAADRGFETQYFGPGTRLLVL.